Following are 13 T cell receptor beta chains from one sample sequenced in a study of blood T cell repertoires in COVID-19. The protocol was immunoSEQ multiplex PCR, while the TCRdb copy is restricted to in-frame clones and leaves out a portion. The data show some 350,000 clones, with about 90% seen just once and about 3% held by the top ten. Specimen: PBMCs or T cells enriched from blood (not recorded which). The origin of the receptors is a woman younger than 45 who had recovered from COVID-19.

This clone has more than one count but fewer than ten. The chain joins TRBV11-2 to TRBJ2-7, with TRBD1 matching 9 bases. CDR1 is SGHAT and CDR2 is FQNNGV in the germline V gene. Trimming took 5 bases from V and 13 from J; bases not matched to a gene: 9. The CDR3 extends over 12 amino acids. In nucleotides, the CDR3 is TGTGCCAGCAGCACCGGGACAGGGCCCAGCTACTTC. It yields the protein CASSTGTGPSYF.

The chain is built from TRBV3-1 (or the pseudogene TRBV3-2) and TRBJ1-5; D is perhaps TRBD1 (5 bases). The CDR3 contains 16 residues. The V gene lost 1 base and the J gene lost 2 bases, with 12 bases spanning the gap. CDR1 and CDR2 (germline): LGHDT, YNNKEL (reference sequence). CDR3 amino acids: CASSQGPWGGNQPQHF. Written as DNA, the CDR3 is TGTGCCAGCAGCCAAGGCCCCTGGGGGGGCAATCAGCCCCAGCATTTT.

V is TRBV11-2 and J is TRBJ2-2; unclear D gene. The CDR3 runs to 16 residues. The V end lost 6 bases, the J end lost 0 bases, and 14 bases lay between the germline ends. CDR1 SGHAT and CDR2 FQNNGV come from the germline V gene. The DNA of the CDR3 is TGTGCCAGCAGACATATAGCAGTCGCGAACACCGGGGAGCTGTTTTTT. Protein product: CASRHIAVANTGELFF.

The rearrangement joins TRBV5-8 to TRBJ1-2; D unresolved. V lost 4 bases and J 0 bases, leaving 28 bases between the germline ends. This CDR3 has 20 residues. CDR1 SGHTS and CDR2 YDEGEE come from the germline V gene. DNA for the CDR3: TGTGCCAGCAGCCGGCGGGCCTTTACAGCATATCCTCTCACTAACTATGGCTACACCTTC. It encodes CASSRRAFTAYPLTNYGYTF.

The V and J genes are TRBV5-1 and TRBJ1-2; tentatively, D is TRBD1 (6 bases). Germline V gene lookup returns CDR1 SGHRS and CDR2 YFSETQ. The CDR3 is 14 residues long. The V end lost 4 bases, the J end lost 6 bases, and 16 bases lay between the germline ends. CDR3 DNA sequence: TGCGCCAGCAGCACACTACAGGGATTCGATGGCTACACCTTC. Translating it yields CASSTLQGFDGYTF.

The chain recombines TRBV7-9 with TRBJ1-1; D is ambiguous. Germline V lookup: CDR1 SEHNR, CDR2 FQNEAQ (reference sequence). V dropped 2 bases and J dropped 2 bases, with 12 bases sitting between them. The CDR3 sequence is 15 residues long. CDR3 protein: CASSLRVRENTEAFF. The DNA for the CDR3 is TGTGCCAGCAGCTTAAGGGTGAGGGAAAACACTGAAGCTTTCTTT.

This clone is a singleton in its sample. The chain joins TRBV7-9 to TRBJ2-7; D may be TRBD1 (7 bases). Looked up from germline, CDR1 is SEHNR and CDR2 is FQNEAQ (reference sequence). This CDR3 has 12 residues. V lost 5 bases, J lost 11 bases, and 16 bases lay in between. The CDR3 region is CASSQDRREEYF. CDR3 nucleotides: TGTGCCAGCAGCCAGGACAGGAGGGAGGAGTACTTC.

The chain carries TRBV4-1 and TRBJ1-5; D remains ambiguous. V was clipped by 1 base and J by 3 bases, with 7 bases between them. The CDR3 contains 14 residues. Germline CDR1 reads MGHRA; CDR2 reads YSYEKL. This chain's CDR3 is CASSQVGTNQPQHF. The CDR3 nucleotides read TGCGCCAGCAGCCAAGTTGGCACCAATCAGCCCCAGCATTTT.

This chain links TRBV7-2 with TRBJ2-2; 13 bases are a match to TRBD2. The CDR3 has 15 amino acids. V shed 4 bases, J shed 10 bases, and the junction held 6 bases outside the gene matches. Germline CDR1 reads SGHTA; CDR2 reads FQGNSA. The DNA of the CDR3 is TGTGCCAGCAGCTCCGGACTAGCGGGAGTGGAGGAGCTGTTTTTT. Translation gives CASSSGLAGVEELFF.

The J gene is TRBJ2-1, the V gene TRBV25-1, with TRBD1 as a possible D gene (5 bases). Trimming removed 5 bases at V and 7 bases at J, with 6 bases between. The CDR3 loop spans 11 amino acids. Germline V CDR1 and CDR2: MGHDK, SYGVNS. Here the CDR3 DNA reads TGTGCCAGCAGTCACAGGAATGAGCAGTTCTTC. Protein product: CASSHRNEQFF.

The chain couples TRBV2 to TRBJ2-3; 7 bases match TRBD1. After removal of 6 bases from V and 0 bases from J, the junction contained 3 bases not matched to a gene. This CDR3 is 14 amino acids long. CDR1 is SNHLY, CDR2 FYNNEI, per germline. CDR3 amino acids: CASRDRASTDTQYF. The CDR3 DNA reads as TGTGCCAGCAGAGACAGGGCTAGCACAGATACGCAGTATTTT.

The count of this clone is one. The chain has TRBV15 and TRBJ2-2, with 11 bases that match TRBD2. From germline, CDR1 is LNHNV and CDR2 YYDKDF (reference sequence). The CDR3 runs to 16 residues. Losses at the gene ends were 0 bases for V and 6 bases for J; bases not matched to a gene: 3. DNA for the CDR3: TGTGCCACCAGCAGAGATAGCGGGGGGGCCCCCGGGGAGCTGTTTTTT. Protein: CATSRDSGGAPGELFF.

The chain joins TRBV23-1 to TRBJ2-7, with a tentative D call TRBD1 (5 bases). TRBV23-1 is an ORF; its function is uncertain. V gave up 9 bases and J gave up 5 bases, with 17 bases separating them. This CDR3 spans 13 amino acids. DNA of the CDR3: TGCGCCAGGGGGCCTCGGTGGGGCGACGAGCAGTACTTC. Amino acid sequence: CARGPRWGDEQYF.